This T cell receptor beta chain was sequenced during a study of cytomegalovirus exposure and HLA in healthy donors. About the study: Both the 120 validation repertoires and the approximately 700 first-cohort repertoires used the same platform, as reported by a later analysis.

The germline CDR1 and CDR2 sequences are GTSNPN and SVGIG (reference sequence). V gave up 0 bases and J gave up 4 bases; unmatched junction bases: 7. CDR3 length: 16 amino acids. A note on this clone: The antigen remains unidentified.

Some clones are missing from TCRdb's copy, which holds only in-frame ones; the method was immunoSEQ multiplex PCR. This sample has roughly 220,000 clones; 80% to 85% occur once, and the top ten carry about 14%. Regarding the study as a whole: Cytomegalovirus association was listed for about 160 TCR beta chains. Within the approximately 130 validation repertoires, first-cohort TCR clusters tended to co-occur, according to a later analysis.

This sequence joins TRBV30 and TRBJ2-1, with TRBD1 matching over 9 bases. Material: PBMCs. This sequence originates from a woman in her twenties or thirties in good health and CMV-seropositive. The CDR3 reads CAWSVAGTGRYNEQFF. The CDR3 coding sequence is TGTGCCTGGAGTGTCGCCGGGACAGGGAGATACAATGAGCAGTTCTTC. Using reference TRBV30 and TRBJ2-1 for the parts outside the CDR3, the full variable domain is SQTIHQWPATLVQPVGSPLSLECTVEGTSNPNLYWYRQAAGRGLQLLFYSVGIGQISSEVPQNLSASRPQDRQFILSSKKLLLSDSGFYLCAWSVAGTGRYNEQFFGPGTRLTVL.